The next 29 T cell receptor beta chains were all read from a single sample in a study of T cells in Graves' hyperthyroidism and ophthalmopathy. Amplification targeted TCR beta CDR3 regions from RNA transcripts. First-round RT-PCR of the TCR CDR3 relied on the HTBI primer set. TCRdb redid the calling of the multiplex PCR reads with MiXCR, one entry per CDR3 protein. This table has some 400,000 distinct CDR3 sequences, over 15% appearing once. Sequenced material: blood. The origin of the receptors is a young woman with Graves' hyperthyroidism.

Ten or more counts support this clonotype. This chain links TRBV5-1 with TRBJ1-3; D may be TRBD1 (6 bases). V lost 4 bases and J lost 0, with 17 bases in between. This CDR3 comprises 17 residues. The V gene's germline CDR1 is SGHRS and CDR2 YFSETQ. The CDR3 sequence: CASSPWDTKNSGNTIYF. The CDR3 region has the DNA TGCGCCAGCAGCCCGTGGGACACGAAAAACTCTGGAAACACCATATATTTT.

There are many counts of this clonotype. The chain has TRBV6-1 and TRBJ1-5, with D maybe TRBD1 (5 bases). The germline V gene encodes CDR1 MNHNS and CDR2 SASEGT. Trimming cost V 4 bases and J 3 bases, with 13 bases left between them. This CDR3 region has 15 residues. The CDR3 DNA follows: TGTGCCAGCAGTGGGGGCAGGGCGGTCAATCAGCCCCAGCATTTT. It specifies CASSGGRAVNQPQHF.

This clonotype was found many times. The chain uses TRBV12-5 and TRBJ1-5; weak D call: TRBD1 (6 bases). This CDR3 spans 13 amino acids. V lost 5 bases to trimming and J lost 3 bases, with 8 bases between them. Looked up from germline, CDR1 is LGHNT and CDR2 is FRNRAP. DNA of the CDR3: TGTGCTAGTGGTGGGGGGCCCAATCAGCCCCAGCATTTT. Encoded protein: CASGGGPNQPQHF.

This chain joins TRBV30 and TRBJ2-3, with D possibly being TRBD2 (5 bases). V was pared by 4 bases and J by 3 bases, with 14 bases between. The CDR3 runs to 14 residues. The germline V gene has CDR1 GTSNPN and CDR2 SVGIG (reference sequence). In DNA form, the CDR3 reads TGTGCCTGGATTCCACCCCCGGGAACAGATACGCAGTATTTT. Encoded protein: CAWIPPPGTDTQYF.

This clonotype was picked up many times. V usage is TRBV27 and J usage is TRBJ1-2; D is uncertain. Between the trimmed V and J ends, which lost 4 bases and 4 bases, there was a span of 13 bases. CDR1 and CDR2 (germline): MNHEY, SMNVEV (reference sequence). This CDR3 region has 14 residues. The CDR3 loop is CASSSLSRTYGYTF. CDR3 nucleotides: TGTGCCAGCAGTTCCCTCAGTCGTACCTATGGCTACACCTTC.

The sample holds many counts of this clonotype. This chain uses TRBV6-2 or TRBV6-3 with TRBJ2-3, with D maybe TRBD2 (5 bases). From germline, CDR1 is MNHEY and CDR2 SVGEGT. The CDR3 is 13 amino acids. V lost 2 bases, J lost 6 bases, and 9 bases lay in between. The CDR3 protein is CASSYGEFDTQYF. The CDR3 coding sequence is TGTGCCAGCAGTTACGGGGAGTTCGATACGCAGTATTTT.

This chain links TRBV15 with TRBJ1-4, with 9 bases matching TRBD1. The CDR3 runs 14 residues. J was trimmed by 6 bases and V by 4 bases; bases with no gene match: 3. Looked up from germline, CDR1 is LNHNV and CDR2 is YYDKDF (reference sequence). CDR3 sequence (DNA): TGTGCCACCAGCACTGGACAGGGGTATGAAAAACTGTTTTTT. Protein sequence: CATSTGQGYEKLFF.

The chain employs TRBV6-1 and TRBJ1-1, with D tentatively TRBD1 (5 bases). Trimming stripped 6 bases from V and 5 bases from J, with 13 bases between. CDR1 is MNHNS, CDR2 SASEGT, per germline. The CDR3 runs to 13 residues. This CDR3 reads CASSLGEWTEAFF. The CDR3 DNA sequence: TGTGCCAGCAGCCTAGGGGAGTGGACTGAAGCTTTCTTT.

This clonotype was recorded at least ten times. The chain has TRBV18 and TRBJ1-1; D call uncertain. The CDR3 totals 12 residues. The germline CDR1 and CDR2 sequences are KGHSH and LQKENI. V was pared by 1 base and J by 3 bases, with 3 bases between. The CDR3 bases are TGTGCCAGCTCACCACAATACACTGAAGCTTTCTTT. This encodes CASSPQYTEAFF.

This clonotype was seen repeatedly, ten times or more. The J gene is TRBJ1-5, the V gene TRBV6-2 or TRBV6-3; D possibly corresponds to TRBD1 (6 bases). The length of the CDR3 is 14 residues. Germline V gene sequence: CDR1 MNHEY, CDR2 SVGEGT. With 4 bases removed from V and 2 bases from J, the gap between germline ends came to 9 bases. The CDR3 sequence is CASSLRTGNQPQHF. CDR3 nucleotides: TGTGCCAGCAGTTTGCGGACAGGCAATCAGCCCCAGCATTTT.

This clonotype was recorded at least ten times. The chain couples TRBV24-1 to TRBJ1-2; D remains unclear. V lost 3 bases and J lost 8, with 9 bases in between. Germline-derived CDR1 and CDR2 are KGHDR and SFDVKD. The CDR3 totals 12 residues. The CDR3 reads CATSDPPGGYTF. In DNA form, the CDR3 reads TGTGCCACCAGTGATCCCCCCGGCGGCTACACCTTC.

This clonotype occurred many times. The V and J genes are TRBV12-3 or TRBV12-4 and TRBJ1-2, with 7 bases fitting TRBD1. Trimming removed 5 bases from V and 4 bases from J; junction bases left unmatched: 4. CDR3 size: 13 residues. In DNA, the CDR3 is TGTGCCAGCAGTCAGACAGGGACCTATGGCTACACCTTC. It encodes CASSQTGTYGYTF.

This clonotype was counted many times. This rearrangement joins TRBV10-3 to TRBJ2-7, with a tentative D call TRBD1 (6 bases). The CDR3 consists of 15 residues. Germline V lookup: CDR1 ENHRY, CDR2 SYGVKD. Between the trimmed V and J ends, which lost 10 bases and 3 bases, there was a span of 22 bases. In DNA, the CDR3 is TGTGCCACCACCCGCCCGGGGACAAGTCTCTACGAGCAGTACTTC. Residues: CATTRPGTSLYEQYF.

The table lists this clonotype with many counts. The genes are TRBV24-1 and TRBJ2-5; 9 bases fit TRBD1. The CDR3 is made up of 15 amino acids. Germline V gives CDR1 KGHDR, CDR2 SFDVKD. J was trimmed by 7 bases and V by 4 bases; bases with no gene match: 9. CDR3 DNA sequence: TGTGCCACCAGTGACTCCGCCCGGGACAGGGCGACCCAGTACTTC. Amino acids: CATSDSARDRATQYF.

The sample holds many counts of this clonotype. At one boundary the junction diverges from the germline segment, which might be a read error. The chain links TRBV5-1 to TRBJ1-1; D is ambiguous. Germline V gene data show CDR1 as SGHRS and CDR2 as YFSETQ. The CDR3 spans 11 residues. The CDR3 DNA sequence: TGTGCCAGCAGTTTCGGCACTGAAGCTTTCTTT. Translating it yields CASSFGTEAFF.

This clonotype was counted ten times or more. The chain combines TRBV6-4 with TRBJ2-2; 7 nucleotides line up with TRBD1. Germline values: CDR1 MRHNA, CDR2 SNTAGT. V shed 0 bases, J shed 0 bases, and the junction held 4 bases outside the gene matches. CDR3 size: 17 residues. As DNA, the CDR3 is TGTGCCAGCAGTGACTCTAGGGACAGCTCGAACACCGGGGAGCTGTTTTTT. Residues: CASSDSRDSSNTGELFF.

The table lists this clonotype with many counts. CDR3 nucleotide sequence: TGTGCCACCAGTGAACCCGGTGGGGCCGGGGAGCTGTTTTTT. Its protein product is CATSEPGGAGELFF. The chain joins TRBV24-1 to TRBJ2-2; D not certain. The CDR3 consists of 14 residues. CDR1 is KGHDR, CDR2 SFDVKD, per germline. V lost 4 bases, J lost 6 bases, and 11 bases lay in between.

This clonotype was counted a few times. The chain links TRBV5-1 to TRBJ1-5, with D perhaps matching TRBD1 (5 bases). Trimming took 6 bases from V and 4 from J, leaving 20 bases between them. Germline V gives CDR1 SGHRS, CDR2 YFSETQ. This CDR3 has 16 residues. The DNA of the CDR3 is TGCGCCAGCATCCAACCGGGGACGGTCAATAATCAGCCCCAGCATTTT. It encodes CASIQPGTVNNQPQHF.

The chain links TRBV6-1 to TRBJ2-7, with D possibly TRBD2 on 5 matching bases. The CDR3 runs 14 residues. Germline V gene data show CDR1 as MNHNS and CDR2 as SASEGT. V was cut by 10 bases and J by 2 bases, with 18 bases left in between. The CDR3 DNA follows: TGTGCCATCCGGGGATGGAGCCTAACCTACGAGCAGTACTTC. Translating gives CAIRGWSLTYEQYF.

V usage is TRBV6-1 and J usage is TRBJ1-2; D gene ambiguous. The CDR3 is 11 amino acids. Germline lookup yields CDR1 MNHNS and CDR2 SASEGT. The V end was cut by 10 bases, the J end by 5 bases, with 11 bases between. In DNA, the CDR3 is TGTGCCACTCATGGGGAGTATGGCTACACCTTC. The encoded protein is CATHGEYGYTF.

This clonotype was counted at least ten times. V is TRBV7-8 and J is TRBJ2-5; D is undetermined. The CDR3 sequence is 14 residues long. V lost 5 bases to trimming and J lost 2 bases, with 12 bases between them. The germline V gene encodes CDR1 SGHVS and CDR2 FQNEAQ. This chain's CDR3 is CASSQRTAQETQYF. CDR3 nucleotides: TGTGCCAGCAGCCAGCGTACAGCTCAAGAGACCCAGTACTTC.

The chain combines TRBV7-2 with TRBJ2-5; TRBD2 is a possible D gene (5 bases). Germline lookup yields CDR1 SGHTA and CDR2 FQGNSA. V dropped 2 bases and J dropped 7 bases, with 11 bases sitting between them. This CDR3 region has 13 residues. CDR3 nucleotides: TGTGCCAGCAGCTTATCCCTCCGGGGGACCCAGTACTTC. As protein: CASSLSLRGTQYF. The variable domain in full, with the rest retrieved from reference TRBV7-2 and TRBJ2-5, is GAGVSQSPSNKVTEKGKDVELRCDPISGHTALYWYRQSLGQGLEFLIYFQGNSAPDKSGLPSDRFSAERTGGSVSTLTIQRTQQEDSAVYLCASSLSLRGTQYFGPGTRLLVL.

About this clonotype: A read error is possible here, since a much larger clone lies one base away. The chain uses TRBV5-1 and TRBJ1-5; a possible D gene is TRBD1 (5 bases). CDR1 is SGHRS and CDR2 is YFSETQ in the germline V gene. V lost 3 bases and J 5 bases, leaving 9 bases between the germline ends. CDR3 size: 13 residues. This chain's CDR3 is CASSWGTYQPQHF. In DNA form, the CDR3 reads TGCGCCAGCAGCTGGGGGACGTATCAGCCCCAGCATTTT.

This chain links TRBV28 with TRBJ2-7; no firm D call. This CDR3 is 12 amino acids long. Between the trimmed V and J ends, which lost 11 bases and 7 bases, there was a span of 18 bases. Germline V CDR1 and CDR2: MDHEN, SYDVKM. The chain's CDR3 is CAWSRLPREQYF. Written as DNA, the CDR3 is TGTGCCTGGAGTAGACTCCCAAGGGAGCAGTACTTC. Full variable domain (rest looked up from reference TRBV28 and TRBJ2-7): DVKVTQSSRYLVKRTGEKVFLECVQDMDHENMFWYRQDPGLGLRLIYFSYDVKMKEKGDIPEGYSVSREKKERFSLILESASTNQTSMYLCAWSRLPREQYFGPGTRLTVT.

This chain links TRBV6-1 with TRBJ1-1, with D possibly matching TRBD1 (5 bases). The V end was cut by 6 bases, the J end by 3 bases, with 11 bases between. Germline CDR1 MNHNS, CDR2 SASEGT. CDR3 length: 13 amino acids. The CDR3 loop is CASRWDADTEAFF. The CDR3 bases are TGTGCCAGCAGGTGGGACGCGGACACTGAAGCTTTCTTT.

This clonotype was picked up many times. The chain recombines TRBV4-1 with TRBJ1-5; D gene ambiguous. Germline-derived CDR1 and CDR2 are MGHRA and YSYEKL. With 5 bases removed from V and 3 bases from J, the gap between germline ends came to 17 bases. The CDR3 is 16 amino acids. The chain's CDR3 is CASSNPSAGPNQPQHF. The DNA of the CDR3 is TGCGCCAGCAGCAACCCGTCCGCAGGACCCAATCAGCCCCAGCATTTT.

This clonotype was counted ten times or more. The rearrangement links TRBV19 to TRBJ1-5; the D is unclear. The CDR3 is 13 residues long. CDR1 is LNHDA, CDR2 SQIVND, per germline (reference sequence). V lost 3 bases and J 6 bases, leaving 9 bases between the germline ends. DNA for the CDR3: TGTGCCAGTAGTATGCTGACCGGTCAGCCCCAGCATTTT. Amino acids: CASSMLTGQPQHF.

In its sample, this clonotype was seen a few times. Germline is not matched at one junction end, which may reflect a read error. The chain is built from TRBV20-1 and TRBJ2-7, with no clear D. Germline lookup yields CDR1 DFQATT and CDR2 SNEGSKA (reference sequence). The CDR3 is 13 residues long. CDR3 in DNA: TGCAGTGCTAGAGGTATACGAACCTACGATCAGTACTTC. Translation gives CSARGIRTYDQYF.

Ten or more counts support this clonotype. In DNA, the CDR3 is TGTGCCACTTCCCGAGAGTATAGCAATCAGCCCCAGCATTTT. Translated, it gives CATSREYSNQPQHF. The rearrangement uses TRBV15 and TRBJ1-5; D gene unclear. Germline V lookup: CDR1 LNHNV, CDR2 YYDKDF (reference sequence). V lost 9 bases to trimming and J lost 0 bases, with 12 bases between them. The CDR3 totals 14 residues. The whole variable domain, filled in from reference TRBV15 and TRBJ1-5, reads DAMVIQNPRYQVTQFGKPVTLSCSQTLNHNVMYWYQQKSSQAPKLLFHYYDKDFNNEADTPDNFQSRRPNTSFCFLDIRSPGLGDTAMYLCATSREYSNQPQHFGDGTRLSIL.